Presented here are 12 T cell receptor beta chains from one specimen sequenced in a study of CD8+ T cells in alopecia areata. Sequencing used cDNA as its template, made by extracting RNA and reverse transcribing it. Assay: immunoSEQ multiplex PCR; the TCRdb copy retains only in-frame clones and omits some. The sample records under 85,000 clones, around half being singletons. The sequencing used CD8+ T cells sorted from blood, collected at week 0. Receptors originate from a human donor with alopecia areata.

The chain couples TRBV30 to TRBJ2-7; D gene ambiguous. CDR1 and CDR2 from the germline V gene are GTSNPN and SVGIG (reference sequence). V was cut by 2 bases and J by 4 bases, with 6 bases left in between. This CDR3 has 11 residues. CDR3 nucleotides: TGTGCCTGGAGTCAAGCTTACGAGCAGTACTTC. The encoded protein is CAWSQAYEQYF.

The J gene is TRBJ1-1, the V gene TRBV6-1, with 10 bases aligning to TRBD1. Germline V gene data show CDR1 as MNHNS and CDR2 as SASEGT. Trimming at V came to 4 bases and at J to 5 bases, leaving 10 bases not matched to a gene. The CDR3 loop spans 16 amino acids. CDR3 nucleotides: TGTGCCAGCAGTGTCCGGGACAGGGGAACGAATACTGAAGCTTTCTTT. It translates to CASSVRDRGTNTEAFF.

The chain links TRBV6-4 to TRBJ2-1; 11 bases line up with TRBD2. The germline CDR1 and CDR2 sequences are MRHNA and SNTAGT. V shed 8 bases, J shed 5 bases, and the junction held 5 bases outside the gene matches. This CDR3 contains 14 residues. CDR3 nucleotides: TGTGCCAGCGGGGCGACTAGCGGGAACAATGAGCAGTTCTTC. As protein: CASGATSGNNEQFF.

V gene TRBV4-3 combines with J gene TRBJ2-5; 9 bases match TRBD1. V lost 0 bases to trimming and J lost 1 base; unmatched junction nucleotides: 9. From germline, CDR1 is LGHNA and CDR2 YSLEER. This CDR3 has 18 residues. The CDR3 DNA reads TGCGCCAGCAGCCAAGAATGGACAGGGGAGGGGGTCCAAGAGACCCAGTACTTC. It specifies CASSQEWTGEGVQETQYF.

The chain couples TRBV30 to TRBJ1-2; the match to TRBD1 covers 10 bases. CDR1 GTSNPN and CDR2 SVGIG come from the germline V gene (reference sequence). V gave up 3 bases and J gave up 8 bases; unmatched junction bases: 15. The CDR3 has 16 residues. CDR3 in amino acids: CAWRKPGQGPPRGYTF. CDR3 nucleotide sequence: TGTGCCTGGAGAAAACCGGGACAGGGGCCGCCACGCGGCTACACCTTC.

The V and J genes are TRBV5-1 and TRBJ2-1; tentative D call: TRBD1 (5 bases). V lost 0 bases to trimming and J lost 5 bases, with 12 bases between them. This CDR3 is 15 amino acids long. Germline CDR1 and CDR2: SGHRS and YFSETQ. The CDR3 nucleotides are TGCGCCAGCAGCTTGGCAGGGTATGGTAACAATGAGCAGTTCTTC. This sequence encodes CASSLAGYGNNEQFF.

This clone showed up many times. The chain employs TRBV28 and TRBJ2-7, with D perhaps TRBD1 (6 bases). This CDR3 contains 12 residues. CDR1 and CDR2 (germline): MDHEN, SYDVKM. V was shortened by 2 bases and J by 6 bases, with 8 bases between the two germline ends. CDR3 sequence: CASSLRTVEQYF. CDR3 nucleotide sequence: TGTGCCAGCAGTTTACGGACAGTCGAGCAGTACTTC. Complete variable domain (other parts from reference TRBV28 and TRBJ2-7): DVKVTQSSRYLVKRTGEKVFLECVQDMDHENMFWYRQDPGLGLRLIYFSYDVKMKEKGDIPEGYSVSREKKERFSLILESASTNQTSMYLCASSLRTVEQYFGPGTRLTVT.

The V gene is TRBV15, the J gene TRBJ1-1, with D possibly matching TRBD1 (5 bases). Germline V gene lookup returns CDR1 LNHNV and CDR2 YYDKDF (reference sequence). V gave up 9 bases and J gave up 7 bases, with 15 bases separating them. This CDR3 has 12 amino acids. CDR3 residues: CATLARQGEAFF. The CDR3 DNA is TGTGCCACTCTAGCACGTCAGGGTGAAGCTTTCTTT.

The CDR3 coding sequence is TGCAGCGTTGACTTGGACTACGAGCAGTACTTC. Amino acids: CSVDLDYEQYF. The J gene is TRBJ2-7, the V gene TRBV29-1; D unresolved. Germline-derived CDR1 and CDR2 are SQVTM and ANQGSEA. V lost 3 bases and J lost 3, with 6 bases in between. The CDR3 spans 11 residues.

The chain employs TRBV7-9 and TRBJ2-1; D possibly corresponds to TRBD2 (5 bases). The CDR3 loop spans 16 amino acids. Per germline, CDR1 SEHNR and CDR2 FQNEAQ (reference sequence). Trimming cost V 5 bases and J 7 bases, with 21 bases left between them. CDR3 in DNA: TGTGCCAGCAGCACACGGACGGCCGGGGAGTTTAATGAGCAGTTCTTC. Translation gives CASSTRTAGEFNEQFF.

This chain joins TRBV9 and TRBJ2-5; weak D call: TRBD1 (6 bases). Germline V gives CDR1 SGDLS, CDR2 YYNGEE. Trimming left V 3 bases short and J 5 bases short, with 17 bases between. The CDR3 totals 15 residues. For the CDR3, the DNA is TGTGCCAGCAGCGCCCTAGGGGGTGGAGTGGAGACCCAGTACTTC. Protein sequence: CASSALGGGVETQYF.

This clone showed up just a few times. V gene TRBV18 combines with J gene TRBJ2-5; TRBD1 agrees at 9 bases. Per germline, CDR1 KGHSH and CDR2 LQKENI. The CDR3 contains 16 residues. After removal of 0 bases from V and 0 bases from J, the junction contained 2 bases not matched to a gene. The DNA of the CDR3 is TGTGCCAGCTCACCACCATGGGACAGGGACCAAGAGACCCAGTACTTC. It yields the protein CASSPPWDRDQETQYF.